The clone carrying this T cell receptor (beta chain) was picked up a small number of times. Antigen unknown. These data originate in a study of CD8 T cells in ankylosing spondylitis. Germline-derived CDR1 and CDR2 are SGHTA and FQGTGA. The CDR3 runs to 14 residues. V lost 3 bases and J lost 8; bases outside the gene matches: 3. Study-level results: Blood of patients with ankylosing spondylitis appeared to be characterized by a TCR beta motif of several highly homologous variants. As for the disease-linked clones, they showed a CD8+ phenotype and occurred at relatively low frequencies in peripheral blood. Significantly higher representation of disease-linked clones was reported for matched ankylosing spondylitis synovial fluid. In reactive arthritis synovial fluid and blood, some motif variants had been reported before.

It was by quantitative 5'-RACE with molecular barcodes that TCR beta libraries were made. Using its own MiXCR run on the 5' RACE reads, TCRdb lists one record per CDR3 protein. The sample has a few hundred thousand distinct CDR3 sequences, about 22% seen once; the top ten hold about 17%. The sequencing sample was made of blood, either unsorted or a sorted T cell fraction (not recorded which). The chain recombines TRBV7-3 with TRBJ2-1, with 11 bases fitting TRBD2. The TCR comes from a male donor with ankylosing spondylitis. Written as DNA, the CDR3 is TGTGCCAGCAGCTTTACTAGCGGGAGCTATGAGCAGTTCTTC. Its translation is CASSFTSGSYEQFF.